This T cell receptor (beta chain) comes out of a study of shared clonotypes between healthy human individuals. Points from the study as a whole: The generation probabilities recorded for non-shared clonotypes fell below those of clonotypes shared by all four donors.

Authors' data handling: ImmunoSEQ output lacked quality scores and full-length reads, limiting matched filtering. Sequencing was performed with immunoSEQ multiplex PCR; in TCRdb, only in-frame clones are kept and a portion is missing. V and J calls and clone size follow that table, whereas D and trimming were derived from the DNA. Of roughly 1,100,000 clones listed, about 77% are singletons. On this clone: Its target is unknown. The same CDR3 arises from other DNA sequences in this sample as well.

The CDR3 has 14 amino acids. Germline V gives CDR1 SGHRS, CDR2 YFSETQ. Trimming cost V 1 base and J 5 bases, with 12 bases left between them. The TCR originated in a man between 18 and 29 years old in good health. The chain has TRBV5-1 and TRBJ2-5; D possibly corresponds to TRBD1 (6 bases). The sequenced sample was memory CD4+ T cells sorted from blood. Subset noted: CD45RA-negative fraction. For the CDR3, the DNA is TGCGCCAGCAGCTTGAGCCAGGGGTGGGAGACCCAGTACTTC. Amino acids: CASSLSQGWETQYF.